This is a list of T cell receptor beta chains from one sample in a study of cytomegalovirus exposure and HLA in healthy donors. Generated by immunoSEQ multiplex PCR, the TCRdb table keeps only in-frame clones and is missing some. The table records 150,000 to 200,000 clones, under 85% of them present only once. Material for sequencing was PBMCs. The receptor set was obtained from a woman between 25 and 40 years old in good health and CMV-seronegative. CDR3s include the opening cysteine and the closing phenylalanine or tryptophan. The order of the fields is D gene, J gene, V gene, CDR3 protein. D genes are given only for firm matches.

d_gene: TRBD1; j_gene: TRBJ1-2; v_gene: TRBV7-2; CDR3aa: CASSFMGARGEFYGYTF
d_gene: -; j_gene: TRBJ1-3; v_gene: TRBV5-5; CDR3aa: CASSLVPTRNTIYF
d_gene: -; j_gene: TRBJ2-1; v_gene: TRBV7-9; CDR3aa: CASSLRWSNEQFF
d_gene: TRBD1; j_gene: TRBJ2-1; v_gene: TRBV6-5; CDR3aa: CASRVRTGVYNEQFF
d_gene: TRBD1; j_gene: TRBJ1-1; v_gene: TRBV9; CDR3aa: CASSGTGAAEAFF
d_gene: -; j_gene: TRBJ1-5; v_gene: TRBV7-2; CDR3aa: CASSLELGLSNQPQHF
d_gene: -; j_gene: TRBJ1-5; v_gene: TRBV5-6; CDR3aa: CASSFQGSLSNQPQHF
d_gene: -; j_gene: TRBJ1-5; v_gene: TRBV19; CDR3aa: CASSIRGSNQPQHF
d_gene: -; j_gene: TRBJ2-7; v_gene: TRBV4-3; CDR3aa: CASSQGWATPYEQYF
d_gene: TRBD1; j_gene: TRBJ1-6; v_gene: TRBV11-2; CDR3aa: CASSGPGQGTSGSPLHF
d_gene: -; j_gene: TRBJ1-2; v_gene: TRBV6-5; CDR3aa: CASSYHGTSNYGYTF
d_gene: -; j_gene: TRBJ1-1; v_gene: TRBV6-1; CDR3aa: CASMEQRVAFF
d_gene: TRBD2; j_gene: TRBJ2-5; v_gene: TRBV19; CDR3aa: CASSSTPGLGETQYF
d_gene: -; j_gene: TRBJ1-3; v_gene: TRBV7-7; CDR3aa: CASSLAGGSGNTIYF
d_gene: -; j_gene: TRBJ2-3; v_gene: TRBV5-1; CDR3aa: CASSLEDLTDTQYF
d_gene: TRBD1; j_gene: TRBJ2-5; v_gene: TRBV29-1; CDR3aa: CSVGRDSPETQYF
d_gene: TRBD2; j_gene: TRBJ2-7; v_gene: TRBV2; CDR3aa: CASSGPSGDEQYF
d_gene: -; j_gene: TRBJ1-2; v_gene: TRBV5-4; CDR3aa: CASSLDIYGYTF
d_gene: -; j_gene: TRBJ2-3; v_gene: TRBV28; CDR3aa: CASGPGVNPDTQYF
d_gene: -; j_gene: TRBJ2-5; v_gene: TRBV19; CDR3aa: CASSTGVPETQYF
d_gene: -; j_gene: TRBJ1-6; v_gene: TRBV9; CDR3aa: CASSLRLVSSYNSPLHF
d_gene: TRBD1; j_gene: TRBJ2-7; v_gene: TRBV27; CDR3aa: CASSQGQGWEQYF
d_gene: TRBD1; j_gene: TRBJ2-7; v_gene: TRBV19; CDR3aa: CASSVTGQGEYEQYF
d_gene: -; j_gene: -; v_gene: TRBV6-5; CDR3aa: CASRMGPDAGEQYF
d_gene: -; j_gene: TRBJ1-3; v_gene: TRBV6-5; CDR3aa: CASSYSFTSSGNTIYF
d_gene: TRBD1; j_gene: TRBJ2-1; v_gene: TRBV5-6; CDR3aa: CASSPRIGTGYNEQFF
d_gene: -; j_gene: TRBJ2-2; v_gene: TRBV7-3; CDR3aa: CASRPQGTGELFF
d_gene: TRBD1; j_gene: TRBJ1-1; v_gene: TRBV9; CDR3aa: CASSDAGTGERNTEAFF
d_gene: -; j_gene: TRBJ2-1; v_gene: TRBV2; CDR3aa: CASSVAGNNEQFF
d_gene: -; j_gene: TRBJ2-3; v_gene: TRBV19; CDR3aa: CASSIGDSSTDTQYF
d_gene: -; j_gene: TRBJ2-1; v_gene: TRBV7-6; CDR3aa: CASSLDAGSLAYYNEQFF
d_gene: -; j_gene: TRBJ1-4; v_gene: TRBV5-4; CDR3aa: CASSLRGNGDEKLFF
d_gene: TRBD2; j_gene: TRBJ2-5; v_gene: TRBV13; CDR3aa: CASSLLAGYQETQYF
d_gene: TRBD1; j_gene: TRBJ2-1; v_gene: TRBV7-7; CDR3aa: CASSTQGAWGNEQFF
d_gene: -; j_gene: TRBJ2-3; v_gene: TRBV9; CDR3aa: CASSVGRGSATDTQYF
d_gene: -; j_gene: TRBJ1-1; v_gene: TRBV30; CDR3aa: CAWSVEGEAFF
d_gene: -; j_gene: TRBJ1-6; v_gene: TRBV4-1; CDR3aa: CASSQAVISPLHF
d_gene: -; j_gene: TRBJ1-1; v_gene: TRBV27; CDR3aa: CASSLMAGGNTEAFF
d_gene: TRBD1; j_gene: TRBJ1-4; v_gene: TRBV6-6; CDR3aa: CASRQTGVEEKLFF
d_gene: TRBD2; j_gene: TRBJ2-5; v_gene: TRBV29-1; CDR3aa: CSVGRLAGGETQYF
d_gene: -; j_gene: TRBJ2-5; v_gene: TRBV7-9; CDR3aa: CASSSPFTDRNQETQYF
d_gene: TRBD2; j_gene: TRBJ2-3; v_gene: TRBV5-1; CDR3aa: CASSPREADTQYF